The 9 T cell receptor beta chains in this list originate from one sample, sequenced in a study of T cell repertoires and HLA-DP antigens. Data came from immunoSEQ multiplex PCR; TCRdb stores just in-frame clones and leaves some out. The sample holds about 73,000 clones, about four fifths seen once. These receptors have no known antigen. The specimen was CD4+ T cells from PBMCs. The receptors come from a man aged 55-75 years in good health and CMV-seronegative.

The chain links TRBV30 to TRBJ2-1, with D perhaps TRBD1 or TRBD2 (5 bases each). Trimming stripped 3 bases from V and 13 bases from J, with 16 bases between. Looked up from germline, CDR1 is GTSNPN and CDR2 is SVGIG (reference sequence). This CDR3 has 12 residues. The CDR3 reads CAWSSGRGQQFF. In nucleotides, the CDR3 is TGTGCCTGGAGCTCGGGGAGAGGACAACAGTTCTTC.

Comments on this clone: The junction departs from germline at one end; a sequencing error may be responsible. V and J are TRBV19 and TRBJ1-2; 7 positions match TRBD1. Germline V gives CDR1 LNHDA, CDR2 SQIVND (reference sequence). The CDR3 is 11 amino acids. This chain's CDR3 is CASRGPGQHSF. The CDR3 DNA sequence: TGTGCCAGTAGGGGACCGGGACAGCATTCCTTC.

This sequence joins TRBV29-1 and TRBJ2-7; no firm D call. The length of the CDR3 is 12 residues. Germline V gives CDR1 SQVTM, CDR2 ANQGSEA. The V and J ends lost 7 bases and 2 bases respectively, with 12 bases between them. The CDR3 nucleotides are TGCAGCGGGGGTATGATCCCCTACGAGCAGTACTTC. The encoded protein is CSGGMIPYEQYF.

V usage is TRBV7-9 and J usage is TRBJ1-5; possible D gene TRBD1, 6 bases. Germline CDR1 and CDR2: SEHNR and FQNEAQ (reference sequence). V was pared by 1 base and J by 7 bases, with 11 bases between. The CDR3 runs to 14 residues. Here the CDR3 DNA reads TGTGCCAGCAGCTTAGGGGGGGCCGGCCAGCCCCAGCATTTT. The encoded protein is CASSLGGAGQPQHF.

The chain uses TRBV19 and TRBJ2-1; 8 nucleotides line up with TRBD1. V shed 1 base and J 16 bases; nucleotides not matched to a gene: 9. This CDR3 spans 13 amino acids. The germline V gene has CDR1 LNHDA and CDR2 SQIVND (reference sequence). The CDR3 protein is CASSIVPGTGRFF. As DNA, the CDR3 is TGTGCCAGTAGTATAGTCCCCGGGACAGGACGATTCTTC.

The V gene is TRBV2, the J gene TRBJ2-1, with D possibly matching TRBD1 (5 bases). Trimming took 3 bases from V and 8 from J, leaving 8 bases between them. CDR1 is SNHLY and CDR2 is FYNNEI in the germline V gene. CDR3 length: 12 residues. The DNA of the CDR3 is TGTGCCAGCAGTGAGGTAGGGGATGAGCAGTTCTTC. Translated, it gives CASSEVGDEQFF.

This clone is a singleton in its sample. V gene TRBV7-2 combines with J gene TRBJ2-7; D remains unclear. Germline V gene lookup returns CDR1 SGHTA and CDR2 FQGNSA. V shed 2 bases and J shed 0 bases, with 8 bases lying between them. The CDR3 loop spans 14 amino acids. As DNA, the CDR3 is TGTGCCAGCAGCTTATCACACAGCTCCTACGAGCAGTACTTC. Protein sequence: CASSLSHSSYEQYF. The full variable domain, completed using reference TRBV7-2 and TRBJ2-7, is GAGVSQSPSNKVTEKGKDVELRCDPISGHTALYWYRQSLGQGLEFLIYFQGNSAPDKSGLPSDRFSAERTGGSVSTLTIQRTQQEDSAVYLCASSLSHSSYEQYFGPGTRLTVT.

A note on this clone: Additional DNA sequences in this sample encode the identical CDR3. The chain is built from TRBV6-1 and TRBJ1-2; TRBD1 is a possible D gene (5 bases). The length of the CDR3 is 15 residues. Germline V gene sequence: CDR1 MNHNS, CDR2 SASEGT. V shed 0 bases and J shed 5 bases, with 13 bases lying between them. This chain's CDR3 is CASSEAGGALYGYTF. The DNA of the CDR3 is TGTGCCAGCAGTGAAGCCGGGGGTGCCTTATATGGCTACACCTTC.

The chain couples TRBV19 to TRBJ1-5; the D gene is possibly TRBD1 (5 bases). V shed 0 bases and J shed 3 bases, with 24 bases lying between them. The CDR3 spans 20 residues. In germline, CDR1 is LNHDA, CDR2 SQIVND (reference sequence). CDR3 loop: CASSIDWLGDTGINNQPQHF. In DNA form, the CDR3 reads TGTGCCAGTAGTATAGATTGGTTAGGGGATACTGGGATAAACAATCAGCCCCAGCATTTT. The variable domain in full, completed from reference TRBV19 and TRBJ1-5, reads DGGITQSPKYLFRKEGQNVTLSCEQNLNHDAMYWYRQDPGQGLRLIYYSQIVNDFQKGDIAEGYSVSREKKESFPLTVTSAQKNPTAFYLCASSIDWLGDTGINNQPQHFGDGTRLSIL.